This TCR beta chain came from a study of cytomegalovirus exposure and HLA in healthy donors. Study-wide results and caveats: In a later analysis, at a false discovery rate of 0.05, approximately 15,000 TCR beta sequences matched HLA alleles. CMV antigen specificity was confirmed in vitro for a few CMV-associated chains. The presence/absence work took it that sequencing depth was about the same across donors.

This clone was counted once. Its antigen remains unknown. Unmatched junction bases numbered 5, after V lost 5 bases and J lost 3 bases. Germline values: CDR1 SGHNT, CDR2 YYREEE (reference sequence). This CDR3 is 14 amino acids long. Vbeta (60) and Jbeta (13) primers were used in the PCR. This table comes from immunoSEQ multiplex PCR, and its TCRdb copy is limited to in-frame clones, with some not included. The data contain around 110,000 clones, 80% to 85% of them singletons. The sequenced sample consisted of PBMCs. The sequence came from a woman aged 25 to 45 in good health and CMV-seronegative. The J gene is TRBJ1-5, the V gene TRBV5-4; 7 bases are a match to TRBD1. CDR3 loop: CASSRGTVNQPQHF. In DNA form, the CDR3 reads TGTGCCAGCAGTCGCGGGACAGTCAATCAGCCCCAGCATTTT.